This T cell receptor beta chain was identified during a study of shared clonotypes between healthy human individuals. Method: immunoSEQ multiplex PCR; TCRdb's copy keeps in-frame clones and lacks some. Among about 110,000 clones listed, 55% to 70% were seen once. Germline CDR1 MNHEY, CDR2 SMNVEV (reference sequence). CDR3 length equals 14 residues. Trimming took off 8 bases at V and 3 bases at J, with 16 bases between the two ends. The sequence was collected from a young woman in good health. Material: memory CD8+ T cells sorted from blood. The subset is: CD45RO+ cells pooled with CCR7-negative TemRA cells. The rearrangement joins TRBV27 to TRBJ2-5; D is unresolved. The CDR3 here is CASHPHGGEETQYF. The DNA of the CDR3 is TGTGCCAGCCACCCGCATGGTGGAGAAGAGACCCAGTACTTC.